These 29 T cell receptor beta chains share one sample of origin, sequenced in a study of blood T cell repertoires in COVID-19. Libraries were prepared by immunoSEQ multiplex PCR; TCRdb keeps only in-frame clonotypes and omits some of them. The sample lists about 120,000 clones; 70% to 85% were seen once. The sequencing sample was made of peripheral blood. The receptors shown here come from a man aged 50-60 years with acute or convalescent COVID-19.

The gene calls are TRBV2 and TRBJ2-3; D might be TRBD2 (5 bases). The CDR3 has 15 amino acids. Germline-derived CDR1 and CDR2 are SNHLY and FYNNEI. The V and J ends lost 5 bases and 4 bases respectively, with 16 bases between them. This CDR3 is CASSPYTTNADTQYF. The CDR3 DNA follows: TGTGCCAGCAGTCCGTATACGACTAATGCAGATACGCAGTATTTT.

The CDR3 DNA sequence: TGTGCCAGCAGCTTAAGGGGGAGGGGTGAGCAGTTCTTC. Its protein is CASSLRGRGEQFF. The chain employs TRBV11-3 and TRBJ2-1, with D possibly being TRBD2 (7 bases). This CDR3 has 13 residues. Germline V gene data show CDR1 as SGHNT and CDR2 as YENEEA. V lost 2 bases and J 9 bases, leaving 11 bases between the germline ends.

This chain links TRBV19 with TRBJ2-7; the D gene is possibly TRBD2 (7 bases). Trimming took 5 bases from V and 2 from J, leaving 10 bases between them. Per the germline V gene, CDR1 is LNHDA and CDR2 is SQIVND (reference sequence). The CDR3 is made up of 13 amino acids. In DNA form, the CDR3 reads TGTGCCAGTAGTGGGGAGGGGGCCTACGAGCAGTACTTC. This encodes CASSGEGAYEQYF.

This rearrangement joins TRBV4-2 to TRBJ2-3, with D possibly TRBD2 on 6 matching bases. V gave up 1 base and J gave up 1 base, with 12 bases separating them. This CDR3 spans 16 amino acids. Germline lookup yields CDR1 LGHNA and CDR2 YNFKEQ. In DNA form, the CDR3 reads TGTGCCAGCAGCCAAGGGTTAGCGGACCGCACAGATACGCAGTATTTT. Encoded protein: CASSQGLADRTDTQYF.

The V and J genes are TRBV27 and TRBJ1-2; D gene ambiguous. The CDR3 extends over 15 amino acids. The V gene's germline CDR1 is MNHEY and CDR2 SMNVEV (reference sequence). V dropped 2 bases and J dropped 7 bases, with 17 bases sitting between them. The CDR3: CASSLGPAGLGGYTF. CDR3 bases: TGTGCCAGCAGTTTAGGTCCCGCGGGCCTTGGTGGCTACACCTTC.

The chain is built from TRBV2 and TRBJ1-1; D unclear. Germline V CDR1 and CDR2: SNHLY, FYNNEI. The V gene lost 6 bases and the J gene lost 3 bases, with 11 bases spanning the gap. The CDR3 covers 13 residues. In nucleotides, the CDR3 is TGTGCCAGCAGATTATATACGGACACTGAAGCTTTCTTT. It is translated as CASRLYTDTEAFF.

The rearrangement joins TRBV20-1 to TRBJ1-2; D might be TRBD1 (5 bases). With 5 bases removed from V and 3 bases from J, the gap between germline ends came to 7 bases. Germline loops: CDR1 DFQATT, CDR2 SNEGSKA (reference sequence). This CDR3 is built from 11 residues. The CDR3 DNA is TGCAGTGCTCAAGGGGACTATGGCTACACCTTC. Protein product: CSAQGDYGYTF.

Only one count was recorded for this clone. The rearrangement uses TRBV7-2 and TRBJ2-3, with a possible D match to TRBD2 (6 bases). V lost 4 bases and J 2 bases, leaving 19 bases between the germline ends. CDR3 length: 17 residues. The germline V gene encodes CDR1 SGHTA and CDR2 FQGNSA. The CDR3 region is CASSSNSRLDLTDTQYF. The CDR3 DNA reads as TGTGCCAGCAGCTCAAACTCTCGACTAGATCTCACAGATACGCAGTATTTT. Supplemented by reference TRBV7-2 and TRBJ2-3, the full variable domain reads GAGVSQSPSNKVTEKGKDVELRCDPISGHTALYWYRQSLGQGLEFLIYFQGNSAPDKSGLPSDRFSAERTGGSVSTLTIQRTQQEDSAVYLCASSSNSRLDLTDTQYFGPGTRLTVL.

This clone was seen a handful of times. The chain links TRBV5-4 to TRBJ1-4; possibly TRBD1 for D (6 bases). CDR3 length: 17 amino acids. Trimming shortened V by 0 bases and J by 8 bases, and 20 bases separated the two germline ends. Germline lookup yields CDR1 SGHNT and CDR2 YYREEE (reference sequence). CDR3: CASSLGFGGPTREKLFF. As DNA, the CDR3 is TGTGCCAGCAGCTTGGGATTCGGGGGGCCCACTAGGGAAAAACTGTTTTTT.

The chain links TRBV11-3 to TRBJ2-4, with TRBD2 matching 7 bases. Germline CDR1 and CDR2: SGHNT and YENEEA. With V trimmed by 3 bases and J by 8 bases, 4 bases remained unmatched. The CDR3 consists of 13 residues. CDR3 DNA sequence: TGTGCCAGCAGCTTGGGGGAGGGAGACATTCAGTACTTC. Translated: CASSLGEGDIQYF.

This chain joins TRBV2 and TRBJ1-1; possible D gene TRBD1, 5 bases. The CDR3 runs to 15 residues. Trimming removed 3 bases from V and 0 bases from J, with 11 bases in between. Germline-derived CDR1 and CDR2 are SNHLY and FYNNEI. Written as DNA, the CDR3 is TGTGCCAGCAGTGACCCCAGGGAAATGAACACTGAAGCTTTCTTT. Amino acids: CASSDPREMNTEAFF.

The rearrangement links TRBV29-1 to TRBJ1-5, with D possibly being TRBD1 (5 bases). The CDR3 spans 14 residues. Germline CDR1 and CDR2: SQVTM and ANQGSEA. Trimming removed 4 bases at V and 0 bases at J, with 10 bases between. CDR3 in DNA: TGCAGCGTTGTAATCACAGGTAGCAATCAGCCCCAGCATTTT. Protein sequence: CSVVITGSNQPQHF.

This sequence joins TRBV4-2 and TRBJ2-7; D ambiguous. Germline V lookup: CDR1 LGHNA, CDR2 YNFKEQ. This CDR3 contains 13 residues. With 0 bases removed from V and 8 bases from J, the gap between germline ends came to 11 bases. For the CDR3, the DNA is TGTGCCAGCAGCCAAGATAACGCAGGCAAGCAGTACTTC. Translation: CASSQDNAGKQYF.

The genes are TRBV6-5 and TRBJ1-4; a possible D gene is TRBD1 (6 bases). CDR1 is MNHEY and CDR2 is SVGAGI in the germline V gene. The CDR3 spans 15 residues. Trimming removed 0 bases from V and 8 bases from J, with 13 bases in between. CDR3 sequence (DNA): TGTGCCAGCAGTTACTCGAAGGGGGGGTTGGAAAAACTGTTTTTT. Its protein is CASSYSKGGLEKLFF.

This sequence joins TRBV4-1 and TRBJ1-6; D is unclear. Germline CDR1 and CDR2: MGHRA and YSYEKL. The CDR3 has 13 residues. Trimming removed 2 bases at V and 8 bases at J, with 7 bases between. The CDR3 here is CASSQQEDSPLHF. The CDR3 DNA follows: TGCGCCAGCAGCCAACAAGAGGATTCACCCCTCCACTTT.

The chain employs TRBV18 and TRBJ2-3; 12 bases are a match to TRBD2. CDR3 length equals 16 residues. In germline, CDR1 is KGHSH, CDR2 LQKENI. V was clipped by 3 bases and J by 3 bases; unmatched bases: 4. As DNA, the CDR3 is TGTGCCAGCTCACCTCCGACTAGCGGGAGAACAGATACGCAGTATTTT. Its protein is CASSPPTSGRTDTQYF.

This chain links TRBV5-1 with TRBJ2-3; D remains unclear. The germline V gene encodes CDR1 SGHRS and CDR2 YFSETQ. CDR3 length equals 15 residues. Trimming took off 6 bases at V and 9 bases at J, with 23 bases between the two ends. CDR3: CASNSGQPSARTQYF. CDR3 coding DNA: TGCGCCAGCAACTCTGGGCAGCCGTCGGCAAGAACGCAGTATTTT.

The gene calls are TRBV11-3 and TRBJ2-5; 7 positions agree with TRBD1. Looked up from germline, CDR1 is SGHNT and CDR2 is YENEEA. The trim removed 5 bases at V and 3 bases at J, leaving 6 bases unmatched. The CDR3 length is 14 residues. CDR3 residues: CASSPGQWEETQYF. In DNA form, the CDR3 reads TGTGCCAGCAGCCCGGGACAGTGGGAAGAGACCCAGTACTTC.

The chain combines TRBV12-5 with TRBJ1-1; 10 bases agree with TRBD1. The V segment lost 3 bases and the J segment 0 bases; nucleotides outside the gene matches: 4. CDR3 length: 16 residues. CDR1 and CDR2 from the germline V gene are LGHNT and FRNRAP. The CDR3 is CASGFGTGALNTEAFF. DNA of the CDR3: TGTGCTAGTGGTTTCGGGACAGGGGCCTTGAACACTGAAGCTTTCTTT.

The chain couples TRBV28 to TRBJ1-2; D may be TRBD1 (6 bases). V lost 8 bases, J lost 8 bases, and 18 bases lay in between. The CDR3 extends over 13 amino acids. Germline V CDR1 and CDR2: MDHEN, SYDVKM. In nucleotides, the CDR3 is TGTGCCAGCGCTTCTCCGGGGGGGGCCGGCTACACCTTC. This encodes CASASPGGAGYTF.

This sequence joins TRBV6-5 and TRBJ1-3; 10 nucleotides line up with TRBD1. The CDR3 totals 15 residues. Germline CDR1 is MNHEY and CDR2 is SVGAGI. Unmatched junction bases numbered 9, after V lost 6 bases and J lost 7 bases. Here the CDR3 DNA reads TGTGCCAGCAGCCGGGACAGGGGTTTTGGCAACACCATATATTTT. As protein: CASSRDRGFGNTIYF.

This chain uses TRBV3-1 (or the pseudogene TRBV3-2) with TRBJ2-1; 10 bases fit TRBD1. The junction had 12 bases not matched to a gene; V was cut back by 5 bases and J by 5 bases. This CDR3 region has 17 residues. Germline V gene data show CDR1 as LGHDT and CDR2 as YNNKEL (reference sequence). The CDR3 coding sequence is TGTGCCAGCAGCAAGTTTACCGGGACAGGGGACAACAATGAGCAGTTCTTC. Protein: CASSKFTGTGDNNEQFF.

The CDR3 nucleotides are TGTGCCAGCAGCACCCCCCCCGACAGGGGACCGACCCTTCTTGAGCAGTTCTTC. Translated, it gives CASSTPPDRGPTLLEQFF. This chain uses TRBV7-8 with TRBJ2-1, with 8 bases identical to TRBD1. CDR3 size: 18 residues. From germline, CDR1 is SGHVS and CDR2 FQNEAQ. V lost 5 bases to trimming and J lost 9 bases; unmatched junction nucleotides: 21.

The chain couples TRBV7-9 to TRBJ1-2; weak D call: TRBD1 (5 bases). V lost 1 base and J lost 0, with 12 bases in between. The germline gives CDR1 SEHNR, CDR2 FQNEAQ (reference sequence). The CDR3 is 16 amino acids. CDR3 region: CASSLDLAGTNYGYTF. CDR3 sequence (DNA): TGTGCCAGCAGCTTAGACTTGGCAGGGACTAACTATGGCTACACCTTC.

This chain joins TRBV30 and TRBJ2-2, with D unresolved. The germline V and J ends were trimmed by 0 bases and 2 bases, with 10 bases remaining between them. The CDR3 loop spans 15 amino acids. Germline V gene lookup returns CDR1 GTSNPN and CDR2 SVGIG (reference sequence). CDR3: CAWSVHPTNTGELFF. The CDR3 DNA reads as TGTGCCTGGAGTGTACATCCAACCAACACCGGGGAGCTGTTTTTT. Full variable domain (rest looked up from reference TRBV30 and TRBJ2-2): SQTIHQWPATLVQPVGSPLSLECTVEGTSNPNLYWYRQAAGRGLQLLFYSVGIGQISSEVPQNLSASRPQDRQFILSSKKLLLSDSGFYLCAWSVHPTNTGELFFGEGSRLTVL.

The gene calls are TRBV6-1 and TRBJ2-6; possible D gene TRBD2, 5 bases. This CDR3 region has 16 residues. Trimming shortened V by 4 bases and J by 4 bases, and 14 bases separated the two germline ends. Germline CDR1 reads MNHNS; CDR2 reads SASEGT. The CDR3 loop is CASSVHPGLGANVLTF. CDR3 nucleotides: TGTGCCAGCAGTGTTCATCCGGGGTTAGGGGCCAACGTCCTGACTTTC.

The chain employs TRBV5-1 and TRBJ2-7, with a possible D match to TRBD1 (6 bases). The CDR3 contains 14 residues. Trimming cost V 6 bases and J 0 bases, with 13 bases left between them. Per the germline V gene, CDR1 is SGHRS and CDR2 is YFSETQ. The CDR3 here is CASTPGQSSYEQYF. Here the CDR3 DNA reads TGCGCCAGCACCCCCGGACAGTCCTCCTACGAGCAGTACTTC.

V and J are TRBV18 and TRBJ1-2, with TRBD1 as a possible D gene (5 bases). The CDR3 runs to 14 residues. Germline CDR1 reads KGHSH; CDR2 reads LQKENI. The V gene lost 0 bases and the J gene lost 7 bases, with 12 bases spanning the gap. The CDR3: CASSPPGGVRGYTF. The CDR3 DNA is TGTGCCAGCTCACCACCGGGGGGGGTCCGTGGCTACACCTTC.

The rearrangement joins TRBV2 to TRBJ1-5, with 12 positions matching TRBD1. This CDR3 spans 17 amino acids. The germline gives CDR1 SNHLY, CDR2 FYNNEI. V was clipped by 8 bases and J by 7 bases; unmatched bases: 15. The CDR3 nucleotides are TGTGCCAGCTTGGGGCCGGGACAGGGGGCGAGTAGGCAGCCCCAGCATTTT. Translated, it gives CASLGPGQGASRQPQHF.